Listed below are T cell receptor beta chains from one sample, sequenced in a study of blood T cell repertoires in COVID-19. The assay was immunoSEQ multiplex PCR, and TCRdb's table has in-frame clones only and misses some. The repertoire consists of around 130,000 clones, with about 92% occurring once and the leading ten covering roughly 3.7%. The sequenced sample was peripheral blood. All receptors come from a man aged 45-65 years with active COVID-19. Both conserved end residues are trimmed from each CDR3.

>TRBV2
ASKIDTEAF
>TRBV7-8
ASSFGHVNTEAF
>TRBV28
ASSPAGTGSYEQY
>TRBV7-9
ASSPAGQLRDPEQF
>TRBV7-9
ASSLRDRGNNSPLH
>TRBV5-4
ASSLDRLNTEAF
>TRBV6-1
ASSEARGGYSEQETQY
>TRBV10-3
AISELQETQY
>TRBV5-6
ASSRLQGANQPQH
>TRBV4-1
ASSHDRGAGGYT
>TRBV5-1
ASSLDNPYNEQF
>TRBV11-1
ASSLDPTTEQY
>TRBV5-1
ASSLAQGLGNEQF
>TRBV4-1
ASSQERQVSPLGNSPLH
>TRBV24-1
ATSDRRPGQGANEQF
>TRBV11-3
ASSKGQGANTEAF
>TRBV7-2
ASSSNTMASGTQY
>TRBV2
ASDRGARGDTQY
>TRBV7-9
ASSFGGGGFSYEQY
>TRBV6-1
ASSEFGTGWETQY
>TRBV7-9
ASSITASGTEAF
>TRBV21-1
ASSKGVRDGNQPQH
>TRBV5-5
ASSAIQGPQETQY
>TRBV4-2
ASSQEGTGSRGTEAF
>TRBV27
ASTPRSIRVSGSPPNEQF
>TRBV12-5
ASGSLLAGGTDTQY
>TRBV5-4
ASSLDRGAEAF
>TRBV10-2
ASSGKGLAGGGEQF
>TRBV6-5
ASSYLGGGTQY
>TRBV6-5
ASSYFSGTGRSPLH
>TRBV11-3
ASSPPGGRIDGGYT
>TRBV4-1
ASSLGSLGPSGNEQF
>TRBV29-1
SVMTSGGSSYNEQF
>TRBV6-5
ASSYGTGPLYGYT
>TRBV19
ASSIRGNNQPQH
>TRBV11-3
ASSLGTSGRSTDTQY
>TRBV7-6
ASSLSGRRNTEAF